This T cell receptor (beta chain) emerged from a study of CD8 T cells in ankylosing spondylitis. Trimming pared 0 bases from V and 4 bases from J, leaving 11 bases between. Germline V gene sequence: CDR1 LGHNA, CDR2 YNFKEQ. This CDR3 contains 15 residues. TCRdb processed the 5' RACE reads anew with MiXCR; each CDR3 protein has one entry. The sample consists of fewer than 400,000 distinct CDR3 sequences, approximately 14% of them appearing once. The J gene is TRBJ2-3, the V gene TRBV4-2; maybe TRBD2 (5 bases). The sequencing sample was made of blood, either unsorted or a sorted T cell fraction (not recorded which). This receptor was obtained from a male donor with ankylosing spondylitis or in good health (not recorded which). The chain's CDR3 is CASSQDVASPDTQYF. The CDR3 nucleotides are TGTGCCAGCAGCCAAGACGTAGCGAGCCCAGATACGCAGTATTTT.